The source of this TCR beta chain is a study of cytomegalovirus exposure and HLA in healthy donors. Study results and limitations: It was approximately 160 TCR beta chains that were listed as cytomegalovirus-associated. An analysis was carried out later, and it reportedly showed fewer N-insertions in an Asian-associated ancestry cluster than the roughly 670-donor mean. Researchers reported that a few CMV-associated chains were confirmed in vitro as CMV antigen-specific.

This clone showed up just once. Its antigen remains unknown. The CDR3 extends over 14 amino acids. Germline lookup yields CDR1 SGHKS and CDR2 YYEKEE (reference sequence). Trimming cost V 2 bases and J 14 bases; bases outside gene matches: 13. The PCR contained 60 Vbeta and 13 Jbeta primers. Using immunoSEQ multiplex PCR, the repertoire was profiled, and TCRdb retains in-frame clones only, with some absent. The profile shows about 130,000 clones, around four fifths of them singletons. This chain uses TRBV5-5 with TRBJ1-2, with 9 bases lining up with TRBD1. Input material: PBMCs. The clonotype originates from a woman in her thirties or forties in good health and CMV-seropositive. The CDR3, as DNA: TGTGCCAGCAGCTTCCAGGCGGGACAGGGCCGTGGAACCTTC. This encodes CASSFQAGQGRGTF.